The entry below gives a single TCR beta chain sequence along with its context. These data are taken from a study of Graves' ophthalmopathy and Graves' hyperthyroidism. RNA served as the template for amplifying TCR beta CDR3 regions. A first-round RT-PCR used HTBI primers, followed by a second-round multiplex PCR. TCRdb analysed the multiplex PCR reads with MiXCR anew, one entry per CDR3 protein. The sample consists of about 1.2 million distinct CDR3 sequences, 35% to 40% of them appearing once. The CDR3 consists of 14 residues. V lost 3 bases and J 1 base, leaving 7 bases between the germline ends. The V gene's germline CDR1 is SGDLS and CDR2 YYNGEE.

Sequencing was done on a sample of peripheral blood or thyroid tissue (not recorded which). This chain joins TRBV9 and TRBJ1-4; D is possibly TRBD1 (6 bases). The origin of this receptor is an adult man with Graves' hyperthyroidism. Here the CDR3 DNA reads TGTGCCAGCAGCGCGGGACAAACTAATGAAAAACTGTTTTTT. This translates into CASSAGQTNEKLFF.